This is a list of T cell receptor beta chains from one sample in a study of identical twins. TCRdb ran MiXCR on the 5' RACE reads and lists one entry per CDR3 protein. The sample shows about 240,000 distinct CDR3 sequences, approximately 6.8% of them seen only once. This sample also appeared in a second study, on yellow fever vaccine responses in identical twins.

Sequenced material: CD8+ T cells sorted from blood. The receptors come from a woman aged 18-29 years in good health. Each CDR3 is given with its conserved first and last residue. A D gene is named only where the DNA matches it firmly. Expanded clones are given a class, and other clones once, few, many or no size at all.

TRBV9	17	.	.	TRBJ1-2	TGTGCCAGCAGCGTAGTCCCCTGGGACGGAGCTAACTATGGCTACACCTTC	CASSVVPWDGANYGYTF
TRBV7-8	14	many	.	TRBJ2-4	TGTGCCAGCAGCCCATCCGGGACCAAAAACATTCAGTACTTC	CASSPSGTKNIQYF
TRBV12-3/TRBV12-4	15	many	.	TRBJ2-2	TGTGCCAGCAGTTTATTGCTGGTGGACACCGGGGAGCTGTTTTTT	CASSLLLVDTGELFF
TRBV28	11	many	.	TRBJ1-2	TGTGCCAGCAGTTCGGTGGATGGCTACACCTTC	CASSSVDGYTF
TRBV7-8	15	.	.	TRBJ2-5	TGTGCCAGCAGACAGGTCCCACGGGGTGGGGAGACCCAGTACTTC	CASRQVPRGGETQYF
TRBV2	11	few	.	TRBJ1-1	TGTGCCAGCAACTGGAACACTGAAGCTTTCTTT	CASNWNTEAFF
TRBV20-1	13	few	TRBD2	TRBJ2-1	TGCAGTGCGAGACTAGCCTACCAAAATGAGCAGTTCTTC	CSARLAYQNEQFF
TRBV7-6	16	.	TRBD1	TRBJ2-5	TGTGCCAGCAGCTTAGAGGCTTCAGGGGGTGGAGAGACCCAGTACTTC	CASSLEASGGGETQYF
TRBV5-1	13	many	.	TRBJ2-1	TGCGCCAGCTCCGATATCTCCTACAATGAGCAGTTCTTC	CASSDISYNEQFF
TRBV6-1	13	few	.	TRBJ1-4	TGTGCCAGCAGTGGCAGGGGAGGTGAAAAACTGTTTTTT	CASSGRGGEKLFF
TRBV24-1	15	many	TRBD2	TRBJ2-1	TGTGCCACCAGTACAACTAGCGGGAGGGCAGAAGAGCAGTTCTTC	CATSTTSGRAEEQFF
TRBV5-1	15	many	TRBD1	TRBJ2-1	TGCGCCAGCAGCTTAACAGGGGGCAGGAACAATGAGCAGTTCTTC	CASSLTGGRNNEQFF
TRBV7-8	15	few	.	TRBJ2-5	TGTGCCAGCAGCTTATCCCGGGGTACTGGGGAGACCCAGTACTTC	CASSLSRGTGETQYF
TRBV2	15	many	TRBD1	TRBJ2-2	TGTGCCAGCAGTGAGGGGACAGGCGCCGCCGGGGAGCTGTTTTTT	CASSEGTGAAGELFF
TRBV15	15	few	.	TRBJ2-1	TGTGCCACCAGCAGAGCTCGGGAGATCTACAATGAGCAGTTCTTC	CATSRAREIYNEQFF
TRBV20-1	19	few	TRBD2	TRBJ2-1	TGCAGTGCTAGGCACCCTAACCTAAAGGTAGCGGGGGCCGCCAATGAGCAGTTCTTC	CSARHPNLKVAGAANEQFF
TRBV5-6	14	many	.	TRBJ2-1	TGTGCCAGCAGCTGGGGACCGTTATACAATGAGCAGTTCTTC	CASSWGPLYNEQFF
TRBV7-2	15	many	.	TRBJ2-1	TGTGCCAGCAGCTCACTAGTTTGGGGTAGCAATGAGCAGTTCTTC	CASSSLVWGSNEQFF
TRBV12-3/TRBV12-4	12	.	.	TRBJ2-1	TGTGCCAGCAGTTTAGCGCTTTATGAGCAGTTCTTC	CASSLALYEQFF
TRBV6-1	16	many	.	TRBJ1-1	TGTGCCAGCAGCGAAGATGTTCGGCTCGGAGGGGCTGAAGCTTTCTTT	CASSEDVRLGGAEAFF
TRBV2	11	.	.	TRBJ1-2	TGTGCCAGCAGTGTGGGGGGAGGCTACACCTTC	CASSVGGGYTF
TRBV2	12	.	.	TRBJ1-1	TGTGCCAGCAGTGGTCGGGGGAATGAAGCTTTCTTT	CASSGRGNEAFF
TRBV7-3	17	.	TRBD2	TRBJ2-1	TGTGCCAGCAGCCACCCCTTTGAAGCGGGAGATTACAATGAGCAGTTCTTC	CASSHPFEAGDYNEQFF
TRBV6-1	15	.	TRBD2	TRBJ2-3	TGTGCCAGCCGGCAGGCGGGGGGGATCACAGATACGCAGTATTTT	CASRQAGGITDTQYF
TRBV7-2	17	many	.	TRBJ2-3	TGTGCCAGCAGCTCCCCCCAGGAACCGTGGGGCACAGATACGCAGTATTTT	CASSSPQEPWGTDTQYF
TRBV15	15	few	.	TRBJ2-5	TGTGCCACCAGCAGAGATGGCAGATGGGGGGAGACCCAGTACTTC	CATSRDGRWGETQYF
TRBV12-3/TRBV12-4	17	.	.	TRBJ2-3	TGTGCCGGATTATCTTGGTTAGGACCCTATGGCACAGATACGCAGTATTTT	CAGLSWLGPYGTDTQYF
TRBV11-2	12	many	.	TRBJ2-5	TGTGCCAGCAGCTTAGGGGAAGAGACCCAGTACTTC	CASSLGEETQYF
TRBV4-1	18	few	.	TRBJ2-2	TGCGCCAGCAGCCAAGTCAGGGGCACCCCGGGGAACACCGGGGAGCTGTTTTTT	CASSQVRGTPGNTGELFF
TRBV28	17	few	TRBD2	TRBJ2-1	TGTGCCAGCAGTCACCCCGCCGGACTAGCGGGAGTCCGTGAGCAGTTCTTC	CASSHPAGLAGVREQFF
TRBV19	13	.	.	TRBJ2-1	TGTGCCAGTAGTATAGCCCCCTTGAGGGAGCAGTTCTTC	CASSIAPLREQFF
TRBV3-1	18	.	.	TRBJ2-6	TGTGCCTGCAGCCAGCAGGGCAGTATGATAGCGGGGGCCAACGTCCTGACTTTC	CACSQQGSMIAGANVLTF
TRBV10-1	13	.	.	TRBJ2-5	TGCGCCAGCAGTGAAAAGTTGGGGGAGACCCAGTACTTC	CASSEKLGETQYF
TRBV15	18	few	TRBD2	TRBJ2-1	TGTGCCACCAGCAGAGCCGCCGCCCTAGCGGGAGGGCGGAATGAGCAGTTCTTC	CATSRAAALAGGRNEQFF
TRBV5-4	15	.	.	TRBJ2-1	TGTGCCAGCAGCGAGCCCCCTGGAGGCCGAGATGAGCAGTTCTTC	CASSEPPGGRDEQFF
TRBV12-3/TRBV12-4	14	few	.	TRBJ2-2	TGTGCCACCGCGACTGAATTGAACACCGGGGAGCTGTTTTTT	CATATELNTGELFF
TRBV7-8	15	few	.	TRBJ2-3	TGTGCCAGCAGCTTACCAGGCGGGGACACAGATACGCAGTATTTT	CASSLPGGDTDTQYF
TRBV20-1	16	.	.	TRBJ2-2	TGCAGTGCTAGAGATCGGGACCGACTCAACACCGGGGAGCTGTTTTTT	CSARDRDRLNTGELFF
TRBV6-1	13	few	.	TRBJ2-1	TGTGCCAGCAGTCTCTCCACCGCGTGGGAGCAGTTCTTC	CASSLSTAWEQFF
TRBV11-3	13	few	.	TRBJ2-7	TGTGCCAGCAGCGGGGCTAATTCCTACGAGCAGTACTTC	CASSGANSYEQYF
TRBV10-3	16	many	TRBD1	TRBJ1-4	TGTGCCATCAGTGAGGAGGGACAGGGCTATAATGAAAAACTGTTTTTT	CAISEEGQGYNEKLFF
TRBV11-2	15	many	TRBD2	TRBJ2-3	TGTGCCAGCAGCCGGACTAGCGGAGCCCTAGATACGCAGTATTTT	CASSRTSGALDTQYF
TRBV3-1	13	.	TRBD1	TRBJ1-2	TGTGCCAGCAGCCCTGCAGGGGGCTATGGCTACACCTTC	CASSPAGGYGYTF
TRBV9	16	many	.	TRBJ1-3	TGTGCCAGCGGGGCCGGTGGAGGGGACTCTGGAAACACCATATATTTT	CASGAGGGDSGNTIYF
TRBV6-5	15	few	.	TRBJ1-1	TGTGCCAGCAGTTACACAAGGGGTGGGAGTACTGAAGCTTTCTTT	CASSYTRGGSTEAFF
TRBV28	13	few	TRBD1	TRBJ2-5	TGTGCCAGCAGGCTAGGGGGCGAAGAGACCCAGTACTTC	CASRLGGEETQYF
TRBV28	14	many	.	TRBJ1-2	TGTGCCAGCAGGAAAGACAGCCCATTCTATGGCTACACCTTC	CASRKDSPFYGYTF
TRBV28	18	few	TRBD2	TRBJ2-1	TGTGCCAGCAGTTGGCCCCTAAGCGGGAAGGTGGCCTACAATGAGCAGTTCTTC	CASSWPLSGKVAYNEQFF
TRBV5-6	15	many	TRBD2	TRBJ2-3	TGTGCCAGCAGCTTGCAGCGGGAGGTGGTAGATACGCAGTATTTT	CASSLQREVVDTQYF
TRBV11-1	18	few	TRBD1	TRBJ2-5	TGTGCCAGCAGCACTCCCATACCGGGACAGGGGACCCAAGAGACCCAGTACTTC	CASSTPIPGQGTQETQYF
TRBV25-1	14	few	TRBD2	TRBJ2-1	TGTGCCAGCAGTGCCGCTAGCGGACCCCATGAGCAGTTCTTC	CASSAASGPHEQFF